This T cell receptor beta chain comes out of a study of T cell repertoires in cytomegalovirus infection. The length of the CDR3 is 12 residues. Trimming took off 3 bases at V and 1 base at J, with 5 bases between the two ends. Germline CDR1 and CDR2: SQVTM and ANQGSEA. Each CDR3 protein is one row after TCRdb ran MiXCR on the reads. Here the sample spans hundreds of thousands of distinct CDR3 sequences, approximately 42% being singletons. Comments on this clonotype: The antigen is undetermined.

This clonotype originated in a human donor in good health (CMV status not recorded). Some clones in this sample may be carry-over from other donors' samples. Sequenced material: cultured PBMCs, taken from culture after CMV antigen stimulation. The rearrangement uses TRBV29-1 and TRBJ2-3, with D possibly matching TRBD2 (5 bases). The CDR3: CSVDSGTDTQYF. The DNA of the CDR3 is TGCAGCGTTGATAGCGGCACAGATACGCAGTATTTT.